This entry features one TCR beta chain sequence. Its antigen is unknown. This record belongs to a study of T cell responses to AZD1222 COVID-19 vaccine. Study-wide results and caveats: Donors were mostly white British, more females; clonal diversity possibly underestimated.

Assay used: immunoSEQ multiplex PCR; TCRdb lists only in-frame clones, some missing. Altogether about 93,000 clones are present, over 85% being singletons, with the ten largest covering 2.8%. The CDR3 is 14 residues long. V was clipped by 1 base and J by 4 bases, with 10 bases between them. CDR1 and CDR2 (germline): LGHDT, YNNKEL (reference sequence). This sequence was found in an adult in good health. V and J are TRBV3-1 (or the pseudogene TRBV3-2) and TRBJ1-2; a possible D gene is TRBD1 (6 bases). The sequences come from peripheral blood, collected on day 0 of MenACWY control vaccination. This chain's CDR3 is CASSQAGAVYGYTF. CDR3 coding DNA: TGTGCCAGCAGCCAAGCAGGGGCAGTCTATGGCTACACCTTC.